Reported below is one TCR beta chain. Its target is not known. The sample is drawn from a study of shared clonotypes between healthy human individuals. The V and J ends lost 3 bases and 5 bases, in that order; junction bases with no gene match: 4. The CDR3 sequence is 14 residues long. From germline, CDR1 is MNHEY and CDR2 SVGAGI. Study results and caveats: A limitation of the genetic and exposure-history diversity represented arose from few donors.

In replicate PCRs of sorted subsets, about 220 ng DNA, tens of thousands of T cell genomes, was used. Some clones are missing from TCRdb's copy, which holds only in-frame ones; the method was immunoSEQ multiplex PCR. This table holds 2 million to 2.5 million clones, nearly 97% found once. Sequenced material: naive CD4+ T cells sorted from blood. Sample subset: CD45RA+ positively selected. The chain joins TRBV6-5 to TRBJ1-5, with 7 bases fitting TRBD1. The sequence was collected from a man between 18 and 29 years old in good health. The CDR3, as DNA: TGTGCCAGCAGTTATGAACAGGGGTATCAGCCCCAGCATTTT. This encodes CASSYEQGYQPQHF.